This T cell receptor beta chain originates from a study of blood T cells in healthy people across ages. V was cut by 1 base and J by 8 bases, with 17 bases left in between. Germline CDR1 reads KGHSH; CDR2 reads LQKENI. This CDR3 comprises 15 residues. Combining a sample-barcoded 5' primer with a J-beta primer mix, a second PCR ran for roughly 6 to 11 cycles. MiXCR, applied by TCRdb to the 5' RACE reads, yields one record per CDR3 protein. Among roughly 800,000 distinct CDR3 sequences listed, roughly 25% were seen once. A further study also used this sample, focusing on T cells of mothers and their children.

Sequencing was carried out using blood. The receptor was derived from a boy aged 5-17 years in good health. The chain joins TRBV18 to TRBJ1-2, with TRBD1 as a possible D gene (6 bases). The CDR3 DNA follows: TGTGCCAGCTCACCACGGGGGGCGCAAGATTTCGGCTACACCTTC. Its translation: CASSPRGAQDFGYTF.